This TCR beta chain appears in the sequencing data of a study of OX40 agonist ivuxolimab in advanced cancers. Study-wide background: Across the patients, intravenous ivuxolimab was delivered every 2 weeks at 0.01 to 10 mg/kg. Averaging around 60 years in age, with a range of roughly 23 to 80, the cohort was 82.7% male.

Points on this clone: The target antigen is unknown.

The CDR3 has 14 residues. Looked up from germline, CDR1 is SEHNR and CDR2 is FQNEAQ (reference sequence). Unmatched junction bases numbered 7, after V lost 6 bases and J lost 7 bases. Repertoires were generated with immunoSEQ multiplex PCR, while TCRdb's copy carries only in-frame clones and drops some. Of 100,000 to 150,000 clones listed, 85% to 95% are singletons. Overall study findings and caveats: Among T cells, CD8+ cells averaged more expanded clones than CD4+ cells.

The material sequenced was CD4+ or CD8+ T cells sorted from blood, taken in a trial of the OX40 agonist ivuxolimab. The V and J genes are TRBV7-9 and TRBJ1-2, with 11 bases aligning to TRBD1. The sequence came from an adult with an advanced solid tumor such as melanoma, head and neck, liver or kidney cancer. CDR3 bases: TGTGCCAGCAGGGCGGACAGGGGGCTGTTTGGCTACACCTTC. It specifies CASRADRGLFGYTF.